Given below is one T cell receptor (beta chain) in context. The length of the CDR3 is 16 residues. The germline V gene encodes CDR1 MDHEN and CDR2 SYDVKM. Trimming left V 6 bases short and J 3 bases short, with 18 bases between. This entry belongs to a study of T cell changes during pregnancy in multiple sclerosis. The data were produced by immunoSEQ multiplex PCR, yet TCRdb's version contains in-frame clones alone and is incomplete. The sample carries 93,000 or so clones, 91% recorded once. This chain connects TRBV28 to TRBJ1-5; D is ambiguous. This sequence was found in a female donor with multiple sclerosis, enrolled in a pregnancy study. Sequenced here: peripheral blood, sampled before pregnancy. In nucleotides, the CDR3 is TGTGCCAGCAGCTCCCCCTACAGAAAACTCAATCAGCCCCAGCATTTT. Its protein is CASSSPYRKLNQPQHF. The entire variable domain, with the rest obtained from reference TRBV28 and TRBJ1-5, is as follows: DVKVTQSSRYLVKRTGEKVFLECVQDMDHENMFWYRQDPGLGLRLIYFSYDVKMKEKGDIPEGYSVSREKKERFSLILESASTNQTSMYLCASSSPYRKLNQPQHFGDGTRLSIL.